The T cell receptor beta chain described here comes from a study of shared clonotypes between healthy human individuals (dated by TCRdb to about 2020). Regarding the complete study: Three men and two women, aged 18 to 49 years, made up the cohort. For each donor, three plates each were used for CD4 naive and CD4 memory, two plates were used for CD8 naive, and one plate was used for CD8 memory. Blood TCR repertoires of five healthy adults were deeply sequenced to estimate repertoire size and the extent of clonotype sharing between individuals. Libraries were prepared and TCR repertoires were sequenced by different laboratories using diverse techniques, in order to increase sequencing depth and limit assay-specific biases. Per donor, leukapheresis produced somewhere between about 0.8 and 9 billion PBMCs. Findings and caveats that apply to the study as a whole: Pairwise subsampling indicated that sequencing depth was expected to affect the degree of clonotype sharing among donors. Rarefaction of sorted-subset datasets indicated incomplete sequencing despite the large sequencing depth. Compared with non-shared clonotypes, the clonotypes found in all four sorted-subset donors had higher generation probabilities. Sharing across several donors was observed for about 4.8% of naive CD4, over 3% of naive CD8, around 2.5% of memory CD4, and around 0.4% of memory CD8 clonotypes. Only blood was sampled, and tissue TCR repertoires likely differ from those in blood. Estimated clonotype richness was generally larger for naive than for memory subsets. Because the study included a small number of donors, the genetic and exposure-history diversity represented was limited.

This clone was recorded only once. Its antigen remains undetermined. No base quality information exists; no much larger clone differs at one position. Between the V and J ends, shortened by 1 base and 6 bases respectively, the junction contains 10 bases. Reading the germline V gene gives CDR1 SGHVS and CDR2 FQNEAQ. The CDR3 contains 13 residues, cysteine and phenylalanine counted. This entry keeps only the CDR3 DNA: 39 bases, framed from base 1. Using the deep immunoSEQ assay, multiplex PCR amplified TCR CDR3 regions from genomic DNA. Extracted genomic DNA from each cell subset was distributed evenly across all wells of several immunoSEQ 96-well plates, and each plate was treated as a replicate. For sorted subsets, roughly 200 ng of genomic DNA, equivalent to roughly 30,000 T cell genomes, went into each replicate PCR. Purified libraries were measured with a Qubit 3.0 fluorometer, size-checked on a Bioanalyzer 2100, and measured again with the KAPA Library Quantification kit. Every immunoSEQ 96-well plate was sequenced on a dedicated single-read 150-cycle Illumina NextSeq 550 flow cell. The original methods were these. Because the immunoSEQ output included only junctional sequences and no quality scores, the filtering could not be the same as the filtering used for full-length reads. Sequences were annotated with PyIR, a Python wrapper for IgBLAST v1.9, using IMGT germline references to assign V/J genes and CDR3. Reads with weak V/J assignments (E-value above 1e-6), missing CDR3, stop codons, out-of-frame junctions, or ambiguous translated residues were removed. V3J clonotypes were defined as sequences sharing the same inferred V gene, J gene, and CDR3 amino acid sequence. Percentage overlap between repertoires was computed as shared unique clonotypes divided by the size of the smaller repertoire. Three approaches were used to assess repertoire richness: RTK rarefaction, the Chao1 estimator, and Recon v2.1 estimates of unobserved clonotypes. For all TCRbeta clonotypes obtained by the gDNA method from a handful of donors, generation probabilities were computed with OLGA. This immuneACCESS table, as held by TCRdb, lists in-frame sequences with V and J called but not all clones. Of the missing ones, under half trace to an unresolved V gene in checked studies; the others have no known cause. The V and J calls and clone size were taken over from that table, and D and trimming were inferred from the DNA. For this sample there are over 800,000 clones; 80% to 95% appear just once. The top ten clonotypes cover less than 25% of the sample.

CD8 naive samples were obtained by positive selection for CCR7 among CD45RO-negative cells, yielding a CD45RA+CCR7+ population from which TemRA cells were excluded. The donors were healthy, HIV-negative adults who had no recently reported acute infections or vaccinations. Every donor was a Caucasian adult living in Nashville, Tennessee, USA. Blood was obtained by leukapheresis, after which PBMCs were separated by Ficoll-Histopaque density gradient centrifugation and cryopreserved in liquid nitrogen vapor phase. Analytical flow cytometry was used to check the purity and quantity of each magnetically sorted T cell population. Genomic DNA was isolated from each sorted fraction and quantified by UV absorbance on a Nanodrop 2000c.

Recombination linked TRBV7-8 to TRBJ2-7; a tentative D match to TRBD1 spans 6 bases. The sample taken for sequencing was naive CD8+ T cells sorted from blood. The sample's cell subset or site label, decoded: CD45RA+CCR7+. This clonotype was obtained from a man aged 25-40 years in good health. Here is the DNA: TGTGCCAGCAGCTTAGGGACAGACGGCGAGCAGTACTTC. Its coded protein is CASSLGTDGEQYF.